This TCR beta chain stems from a study of cytomegalovirus exposure and HLA in healthy donors. The overall study: Falling in the Caucasian-associated ancestry cluster were 80% to 90% of 398 genotyped donors.

The study's findings and limits: No immune exposure information besides CMV serostatus was available. The study flagged roughly 150 TCR beta chains as cytomegalovirus-associated. Clonal expansion, a later analysis showed, was greater in HLA-associated TCR beta chains than in equally common others.

Germline V CDR1 and CDR2: SEHNR, FQNEAQ (reference sequence). Trimming at V came to 4 bases and at J to 3 bases, leaving 13 bases not matched to a gene. The CDR3 runs to 17 residues. PCR amplification relied on 60 Vbeta primers (plus 13 Jbeta primers). Data came from immunoSEQ multiplex PCR; TCRdb stores just in-frame clones and leaves some out. The sample has some 160,000 clones, approximately 82% seen once; the top ten hold about 6.8%. To note about this clone: As yet, its antigen is unknown.

The chain couples TRBV7-9 to TRBJ2-5, with 8 bases identical to TRBD1. The clonotype comes from a man aged 50-60 years in good health and CMV-seropositive. Material: PBMCs. The CDR3 sequence: CASSSNFPGQEKETQYF. The CDR3, as DNA: TGTGCCAGCAGCTCGAACTTCCCGGGACAGGAGAAAGAGACCCAGTACTTC.